Sequencing of this TCR beta chain was carried out in a study of neoadjuvant anti-PD-1 for oral cavity cancer. Background on the study: Patients without progression got a fourth dose around day 43.

Whole-study findings and limits: PBMC Gini-index clonality exceeded responders' in non-responders post-nivolumab.

As for this clone: What it binds is unknown.

The V and J ends lost 0 bases and 4 bases, in that order; junction bases with no gene match: 9. Germline CDR1 is SGDLS and CDR2 is YYNGEE. This CDR3 is 19 amino acids long. Patients were newly diagnosed with stage II-IVA oral cavity squamous cell carcinoma without prior systemic or radiation treatment. Blood cells were analyzed directly, without culture or expansion. This table comes from immunoSEQ multiplex PCR, and its TCRdb copy is limited to in-frame clones, with some not included. Of around 81,000 clones in the sample, 84% were seen once. J is TRBJ2-6 and V is TRBV9; 11 bases fit TRBD2. Sequencing was performed on PBMCs, taken before nivolumab (anti-PD-1) treatment. The receptor was derived from a person aged 40 to 85 with oral cavity squamous cell carcinoma. In DNA form, the CDR3 reads TGTGCCAGCAGCGTAGGGTCCCTAGCGGGAGGTGCCGGGGCCAACGTCCTGACTTTC. Translated: CASSVGSLAGGAGANVLTF.